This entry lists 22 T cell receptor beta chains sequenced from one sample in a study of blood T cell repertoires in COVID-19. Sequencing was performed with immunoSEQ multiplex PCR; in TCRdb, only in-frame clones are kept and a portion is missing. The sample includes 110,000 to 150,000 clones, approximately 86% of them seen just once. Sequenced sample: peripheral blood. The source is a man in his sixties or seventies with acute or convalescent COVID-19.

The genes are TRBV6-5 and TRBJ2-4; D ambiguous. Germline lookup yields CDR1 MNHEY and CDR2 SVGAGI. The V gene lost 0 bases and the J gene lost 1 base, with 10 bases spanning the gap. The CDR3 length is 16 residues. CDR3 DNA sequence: TGTGCCAGCAGTTACTCCACGGGTTTCGCCAAAAACATTCAGTACTTC. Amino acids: CASSYSTGFAKNIQYF.

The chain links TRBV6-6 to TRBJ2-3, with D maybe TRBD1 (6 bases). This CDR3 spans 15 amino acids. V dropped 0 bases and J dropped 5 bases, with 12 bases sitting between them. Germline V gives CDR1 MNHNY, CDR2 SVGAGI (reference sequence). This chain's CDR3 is CASSYSWGRRDTQYF. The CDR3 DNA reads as TGTGCCAGCAGTTACTCTTGGGGGCGCAGAGATACGCAGTATTTT.

The CDR3 loop is CASRSSGDSSYNEQFF. The CDR3 DNA reads TGTGCCAGCAGAAGTAGCGGGGATAGCTCCTACAATGAGCAGTTCTTC. V gene TRBV7-9 combines with J gene TRBJ2-1; 8 positions agree with TRBD2. After removal of 6 bases from V and 0 bases from J, the junction contained 7 bases not matched to a gene. Germline lookup yields CDR1 SEHNR and CDR2 FQNEAQ (reference sequence). The CDR3 extends over 16 amino acids.

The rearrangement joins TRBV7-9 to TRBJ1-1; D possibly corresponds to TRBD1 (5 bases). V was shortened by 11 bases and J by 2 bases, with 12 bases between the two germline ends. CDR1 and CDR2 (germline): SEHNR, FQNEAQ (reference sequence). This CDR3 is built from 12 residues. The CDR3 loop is CAWGDGNTEAFF. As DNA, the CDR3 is TGTGCCTGGGGGGACGGAAACACTGAAGCTTTCTTT.

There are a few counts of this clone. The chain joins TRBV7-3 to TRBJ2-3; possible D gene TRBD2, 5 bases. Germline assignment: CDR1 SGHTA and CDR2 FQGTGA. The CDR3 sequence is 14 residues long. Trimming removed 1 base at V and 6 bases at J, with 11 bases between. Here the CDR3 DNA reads TGTGCCAGCAGCTTAAGAGGGTTGGAGGATACGCAGTATTTT. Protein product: CASSLRGLEDTQYF. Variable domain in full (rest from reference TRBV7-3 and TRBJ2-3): GAGVSQTPSNKVTEKGKYVELRCDPISGHTALYWYRQSLGQGPEFLIYFQGTGAADDSGLPNDRFFAVRPEGSVSTLKIQRTERGDSAVYLCASSLRGLEDTQYFGPGTRLTVL.

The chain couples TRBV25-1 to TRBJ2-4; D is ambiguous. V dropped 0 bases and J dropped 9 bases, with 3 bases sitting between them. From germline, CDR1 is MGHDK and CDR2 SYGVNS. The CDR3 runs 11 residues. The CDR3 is CASSEYSIQYF. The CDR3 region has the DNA TGTGCCAGCAGTGAATATAGCATTCAGTACTTC.

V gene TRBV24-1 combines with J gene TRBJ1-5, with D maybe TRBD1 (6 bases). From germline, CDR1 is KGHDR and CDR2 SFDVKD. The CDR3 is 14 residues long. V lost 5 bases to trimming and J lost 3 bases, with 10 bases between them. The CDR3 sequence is CATSGRTVNQPQHF. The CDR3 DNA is TGTGCCACCAGTGGACGGACAGTCAATCAGCCCCAGCATTTT.

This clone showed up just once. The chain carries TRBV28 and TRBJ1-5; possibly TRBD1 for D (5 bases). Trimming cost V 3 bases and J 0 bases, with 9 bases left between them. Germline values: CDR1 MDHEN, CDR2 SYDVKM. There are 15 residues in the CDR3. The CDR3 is CASSFQGNSNQPQHF. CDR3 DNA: TGTGCCAGCAGTTTCCAGGGAAATAGCAATCAGCCCCAGCATTTT.

Here the CDR3 DNA reads TGCGCCAGCAGCTTGGCCGAATTTACTAGCGGCAGCTCCTACAATGAGCAGTTCTTC. Its protein product is CASSLAEFTSGSSYNEQFF. The chain employs TRBV5-1 and TRBJ2-1; 8 nucleotides agree with TRBD2. V lost 0 bases and J lost 0; bases outside the gene matches: 11. CDR1 is SGHRS and CDR2 is YFSETQ in the germline V gene. The CDR3 extends over 19 amino acids.

For the CDR3, the DNA is TGTGCCAGCTCACCCACTCGACAGGGGTCGAACGAGCAGTACTTC. Encoded protein: CASSPTRQGSNEQYF. V and J are TRBV18 and TRBJ2-7; 8 bases fit TRBD1. CDR1 is KGHSH and CDR2 is LQKENI in the germline V gene. There are 15 residues in the CDR3. Trimming at V came to 3 bases and at J to 5 bases, leaving 9 bases not matched to a gene.

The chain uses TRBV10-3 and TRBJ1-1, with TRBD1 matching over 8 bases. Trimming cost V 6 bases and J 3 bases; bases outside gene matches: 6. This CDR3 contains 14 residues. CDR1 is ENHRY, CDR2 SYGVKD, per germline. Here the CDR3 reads CAIRETGDYTEAFF. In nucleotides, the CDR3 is TGTGCCATCAGGGAGACAGGGGACTACACTGAAGCTTTCTTT.

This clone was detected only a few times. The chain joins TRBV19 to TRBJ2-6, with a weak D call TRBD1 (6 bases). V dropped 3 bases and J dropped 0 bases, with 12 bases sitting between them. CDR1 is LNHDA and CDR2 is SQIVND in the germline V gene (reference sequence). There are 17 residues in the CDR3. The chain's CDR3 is CASSIGQPISGANVLTF. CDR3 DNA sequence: TGTGCCAGTAGTATCGGACAGCCGATCTCTGGGGCCAACGTCCTGACTTTC.

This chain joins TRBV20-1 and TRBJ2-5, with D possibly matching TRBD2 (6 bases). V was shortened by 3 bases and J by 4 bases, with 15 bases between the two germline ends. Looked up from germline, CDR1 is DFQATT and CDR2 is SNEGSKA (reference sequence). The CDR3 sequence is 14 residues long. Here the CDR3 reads CSASHSAGTETQYF. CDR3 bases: TGCAGTGCTAGTCACAGTGCGGGGACAGAGACCCAGTACTTC.

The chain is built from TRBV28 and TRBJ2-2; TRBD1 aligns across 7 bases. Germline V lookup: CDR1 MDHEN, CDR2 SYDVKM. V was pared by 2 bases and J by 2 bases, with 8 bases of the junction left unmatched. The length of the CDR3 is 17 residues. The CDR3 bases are TGTGCCAGCAGTTTACTGGCCAGGGGGAGAAACACCGGGGAGCTGTTTTTT. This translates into CASSLLARGRNTGELFF. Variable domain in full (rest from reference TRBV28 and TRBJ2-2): DVKVTQSSRYLVKRTGEKVFLECVQDMDHENMFWYRQDPGLGLRLIYFSYDVKMKEKGDIPEGYSVSREKKERFSLILESASTNQTSMYLCASSLLARGRNTGELFFGEGSRLTVL.

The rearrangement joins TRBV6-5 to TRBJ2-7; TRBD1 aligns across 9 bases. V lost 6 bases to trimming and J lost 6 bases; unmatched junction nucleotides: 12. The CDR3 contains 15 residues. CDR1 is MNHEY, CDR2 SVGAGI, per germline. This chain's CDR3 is CASRTLGTGIGEQYF. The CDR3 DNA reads TGTGCCAGCAGGACCCTAGGGACAGGGATCGGCGAGCAGTACTTC.

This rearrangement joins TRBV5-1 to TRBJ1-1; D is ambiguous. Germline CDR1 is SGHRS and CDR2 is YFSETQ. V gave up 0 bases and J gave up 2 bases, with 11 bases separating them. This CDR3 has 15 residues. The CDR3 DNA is TGCGCCAGCAGCTTGGACGGGGTCGGCAACACTGAAGCTTTCTTT. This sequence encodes CASSLDGVGNTEAFF.

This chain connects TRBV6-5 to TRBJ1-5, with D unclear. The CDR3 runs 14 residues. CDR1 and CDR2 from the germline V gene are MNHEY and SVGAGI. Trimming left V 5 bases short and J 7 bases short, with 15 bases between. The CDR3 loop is CASSMTEVGQPQHF. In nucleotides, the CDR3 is TGTGCCAGCAGTATGACGGAGGTCGGGCAGCCCCAGCATTTT.

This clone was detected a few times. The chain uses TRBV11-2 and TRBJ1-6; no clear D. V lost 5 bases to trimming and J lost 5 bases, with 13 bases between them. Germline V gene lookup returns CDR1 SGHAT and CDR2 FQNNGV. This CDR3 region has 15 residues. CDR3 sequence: CASSPMRGHNSPLHF. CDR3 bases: TGTGCCAGCAGCCCCATGAGAGGGCATAATTCACCCCTCCACTTT.

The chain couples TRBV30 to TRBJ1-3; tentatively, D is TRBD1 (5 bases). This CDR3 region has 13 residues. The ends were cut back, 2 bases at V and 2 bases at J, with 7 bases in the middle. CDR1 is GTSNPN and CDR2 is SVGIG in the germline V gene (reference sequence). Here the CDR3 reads CAWSQGTGNTIYF. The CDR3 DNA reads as TGTGCCTGGAGTCAGGGAACTGGAAACACCATATATTTT.

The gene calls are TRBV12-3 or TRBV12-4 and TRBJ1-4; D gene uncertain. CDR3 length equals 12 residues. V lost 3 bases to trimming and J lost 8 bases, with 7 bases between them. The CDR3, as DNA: TGTGCCAGCAGTTTCGTAACAGAAAAACTGTTTTTT. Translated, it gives CASSFVTEKLFF.

CDR3 sequence reads: CASSRGRSGTTSYEQYF. CDR3 sequence (DNA): TGTGCCAGCAGCCGGGGGAGGAGTGGGACTACCTCCTACGAGCAGTACTTC. The J gene is TRBJ2-7, the V gene TRBV5-4, with 7 nucleotides matching TRBD2. Germline values: CDR1 SGHNT, CDR2 YYREEE (reference sequence). This CDR3 comprises 17 residues. V gave up 4 bases and J gave up 0 bases; unmatched junction bases: 13.

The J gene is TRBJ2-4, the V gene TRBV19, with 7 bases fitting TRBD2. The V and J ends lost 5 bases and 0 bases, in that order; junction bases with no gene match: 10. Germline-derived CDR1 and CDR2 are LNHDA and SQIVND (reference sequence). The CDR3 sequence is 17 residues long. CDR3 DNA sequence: TGTGCCAGTAGTCTCGGGAGGTCAAAACTAGCCAAAAACATTCAGTACTTC. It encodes CASSLGRSKLAKNIQYF.